This T cell receptor beta chain was sequenced in a study of cytomegalovirus exposure and HLA in healthy donors (dated by TCRdb to the late 2010s). For the wider study: In an earlier analysis of several hundred of the donors, 250 to 350 Gb of sequence data and 100 million or so unique TCR beta sequences from 150 million to 200 million T cells were reported. Roughly 300 gigabases of sequencing data and some 85 million unique TCR sequences were included in an early release covering 550 to 650 HLA-typed donors. Of the 300 to 450 genotyped donors, about 84% fell in the genetic ancestry cluster associated with self-reported Caucasian donors. The study aimed to test whether signatures of past pathogen exposure could be identified by cataloging public T cell receptors. Using immunosequencing, the study profiled T cell repertoires from some 670 subjects and related those repertoires to cytomegalovirus serostatus. A separate validation cohort of approximately 130 different subjects was used in addition to the roughly 670-subject first cohort. The study combined high-throughput TCR immunosequencing, statistical association of individual TCRs with disease status, and machine learning to predict cytomegalovirus infection status. To study patterns of TCR occurrence, a later analysis re-analyzed previously published TCR beta repertoires from 550 to 800 donors and added high-resolution HLA genotyping. Rather than using new phenotypic data, the later analysis identified candidate immune exposures from TCR beta sequences and from how often those sequences occurred across donors. To decide whether each TCR beta V gene segment behaved as functional or pseudogenic, an earlier analysis of 587 of the donors relied on high-throughput TCR beta sequencing. Donor age, sex, ethnicity and CMV serostatus were collected together with the repertoire data. In a later genetic analysis, genome-wide SNP genotypes for about 55% of the 666 donors were used, and that subset was treated as a discovery cohort. All discovery cohort repertoires had been generated using a single sequencing platform. HLA typing included class I and class II loci at four-digit resolution. The number of donors typed differed by locus, with roughly 629-640 for A, B, C, DRB1 and DQB1, more than 500 for DQA1, 600 to 610 for DPA1, and approximately 470 for DPB1. Roughly 5 DR-DQ haplotypes were treated as single units for association and clustering because of strong linkage in the cohort. Among some 410 genotyped donors of the cohort, an average of about 240,000 unique TCR beta nucleotide sequences were sequenced per donor, roughly 20% of them non-productive. The study at large found these results: The classifier was reported to diagnose cytomegalovirus status with high specificity and sensitivity in both the original cohort and the validation cohort. The presence/absence analyses assumed that sequencing depth was roughly uniform across donors, and that assumption may not be true. In an earlier analysis of more than 450 of the donors, most TCR beta V segments were observed in productive rearrangements about 87% or about 30% of the time, broadly matching IMGT annotations. A later genetic analysis associated a missense DCLRE1C variant with V-gene and J-gene trimming of TCR beta chains, and an independent cohort replicated the association. A later analysis associated about 17,000 TCR beta sequences with specific HLA alleles at a false discovery rate of 0.05. A few of the identified cytomegalovirus-associated TCR beta chains were confirmed in vitro to be specific for cytomegalovirus antigens. A cluster of highly shared sequence variants was judged likely to represent a technical artifact of the sequencing pipeline. Because HLA typing was missing for some donors at each locus, association tests included only the typed subset. Some IMGT-functional V segments, including TRBV6-2 and TRBV6-3, could not be told apart with the 87-base-pair reads, so those segments were excluded. According to a later analysis, parvovirus B19, influenza, CMV and Epstein-Barr virus appeared linked to several top co-occurrence clusters. Immune exposure information for the cohort was limited to CMV serostatus. In a later analysis, TCR association rates were found to vary across HLA loci, with the most associated TCRs seen for DRB1 alleles and the fewest for HLA-C alleles. Most CMV-associated TCR beta chains appeared to be HLA-restricted in a later analysis, and the HLA associations seemed to be driven largely by CMV exposure. Assigning TCR associations to individual alleles was difficult when HLA alleles, especially DR and DQ, strongly co-occurred. The study listed 150 to 200 TCR beta chains as associated with cytomegalovirus. Most TCR sequences were observed very rarely across donors, whereas some public TCRs were present in many individuals. A later genetic analysis reported fewer N-insertions in productive TCRs among donors in an Asian-associated ancestry cluster than the roughly 700-donor mean. The authors suggested that the approach could potentially be extended to other disease states and immunological phenotypes. In a later analysis, HLA-associated TCR beta chains were found to be more clonally expanded and to have lower generation probabilities than equally common non-associated chains. Linkage disequilibrium might explain the correlated functional status among segregating V segments, but an unknown experimental factor could not be ruled out. A further reported finding was that TCR beta sequences accurately predicted the HLA-A and HLA-B alleles for most subjects in the first cohort. This cohort had only TCR beta chains sequenced, and the lack of alpha or paired-chain data limited which features could be detected. Because counts were too low, seventeen rarely observed V segments, including chromosome 9 orphons, were left out of the earlier analysis of approximately 500 of the donors.

The cohort consisted of approximately 670 healthy bone marrow donors. At the time of sampling, every cohort member was nominally healthy, though immune exposures that went unrecorded were likely present. The donor tested CMV seronegative and was one of the 352 seronegative cohort members. A peripheral blood sample was provided by each donor, and peripheral blood mononuclear cells were used for TCR beta sequencing. Genomic DNA extraction from the blood cell samples was performed with the Qiagen DNeasy Blood Extraction Kit. The protocol used for the library was the immunoSEQ multiplex PCR assay. The multiplex PCR relied on a mix of 60 forward primers for TCR Vbeta segments and 13 reverse primers for TCR Jbeta segments. Amplification of the CDR3 region of rearranged TCR beta genes was performed with a multiplex PCR assay on genomic DNA. The Illumina HiSeq System was used to sequence the amplified TCR beta libraries as 87-base-pair reads. The source study handled its data this way. A later analysis tallied 75 million to 95 million unique TCR beta chains across the 600 to 700 repertoires, and about 12 million of those chains were shared by two or more donors. A nearest-neighbor algorithm error-corrected the raw reads and collapsed the reads into unique sequences, merging closely related sequences to remove PCR and sequencing errors. Alignment of CDR3 sequences to IMGT reference sequences was used to assign V, D and J gene segments. For a sequence to be retained, at least a six-nucleotide match to both a V gene segment and a J gene segment was required. Rearrangements were classified as productive when the CDR3 lacked stop codons and remained in frame with V and J, and all other rearrangements were classified as non-productive. CDR3 was defined according to IMGT convention as the region running from the second conserved V-encoded cysteine to the conserved J-encoded phenylalanine. The earlier analysis of about 530 of the donors excluded any sequence lacking an unambiguous match to a single V gene segment. In an earlier analysis of approximately 610 of the donors, V segments were called functional above 56.7% productive rearrangements and were called segregating when the between-donor standard deviation exceeded 5%. To diagnose cytomegalovirus status from the catalog of TCR beta chain sequences, a statistical classification framework was built. In a later analysis, TCR nucleotide sequences were compared against IMGT/GENE-DB human TR gene sequences so that V and J genes could be assigned. The TCRdist pipeline was used in a later analysis to assign CDR3 sequences and most-parsimonious VDJ recombination scenarios. A later analysis defined each TCR beta chain by its CDR3 amino acid sequence plus V-gene family, and excluded reads lacking a unique V-gene family. To address suspected cross-contamination and a sequencing artifact, a later analysis removed a few hundred highly shared, low-generation-probability nucleotide sequences. In a later analysis, a clonal expansion index was calculated for each public chain from normalized within-repertoire ranks of inferred template counts. Generation probabilities in a later analysis came from a VDJ recombination model fitted to out-of-frame rearrangements, and those results were checked against IGoR. Hypergeometric tests were used in a later analysis to score TCR-TCR, TCR-HLA and TCR-CMV co-occurrence, with a repertoire-size bias correction applied to the TCR pairs. To estimate false discovery rates, a later analysis permuted the HLA or CMV assignments 20 times. In a later analysis, co-occurring TCRs were grouped using DBSCAN, with TCRdist sequence similarity added in when clustering inside HLA-allele-positive subsets. For co-occurrence clustering, repertoires with fewer than 30,000 or more than 120,000 public chains were excluded, along with about five repertoires with anomalous nucleotide sharing. TCRdb carries this immuneACCESS record with in-frame sequences only. Its versions omit some clonotypes, under half of them owing to an unresolved V gene in the studies checked, with the rest unexplained. V and J calls and clone size are as listed in that table; D and trimming were resolved from the DNA. The sample records hundreds of thousands of clones, 75% of which are singletons. The ten biggest clones cover 1.5% to 2% of the sample.

Concerning this clone: Its recognized antigen is unknown. Base qualities are not provided; no much larger clone lies one nucleotide away.

V is pared back by 3 bases and J by 0 bases, with 8 bases lying between the germline termini. Reading the germline V gene (reference sequence) gives CDR1 LNHNV and CDR2 YYDKDF. The CDR3, from cysteine to phenylalanine, totals 14 residues. Only the CDR3 DNA is retained, 42 bases long and in frame from the first base. The sample taken for sequencing was PBMCs. This TCR was recovered from a woman aged 25-40 years in good health and CMV-seronegative. The sequence links TRBV15 to TRBJ1-2; the D region possibly corresponds to TRBD1 (6 bases align). The nucleotides are TGTGCCACCAGCAGCGACAGGCCTAACTATGGCTACACCTTC. The encoded protein is CATSSDRPNYGYTF.